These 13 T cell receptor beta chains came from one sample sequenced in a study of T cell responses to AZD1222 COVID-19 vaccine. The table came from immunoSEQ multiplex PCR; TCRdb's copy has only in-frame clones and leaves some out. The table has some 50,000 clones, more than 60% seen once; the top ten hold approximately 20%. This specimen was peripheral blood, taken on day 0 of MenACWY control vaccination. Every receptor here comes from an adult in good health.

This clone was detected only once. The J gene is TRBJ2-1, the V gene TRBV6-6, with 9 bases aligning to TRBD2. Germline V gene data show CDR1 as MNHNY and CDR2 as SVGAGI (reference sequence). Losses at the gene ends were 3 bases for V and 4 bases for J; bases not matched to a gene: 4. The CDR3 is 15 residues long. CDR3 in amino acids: CASSYATSGYNEQFF. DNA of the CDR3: TGTGCCAGCAGTTATGCGACTAGCGGTTACAATGAGCAGTTCTTC.

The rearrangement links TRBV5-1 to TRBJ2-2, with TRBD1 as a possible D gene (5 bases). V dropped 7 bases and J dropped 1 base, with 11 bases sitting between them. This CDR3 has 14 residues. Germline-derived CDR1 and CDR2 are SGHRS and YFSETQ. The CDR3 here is CASRQILNTGELFF. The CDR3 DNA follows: TGCGCCAGCCGACAGATCTTGAACACCGGGGAGCTGTTTTTT.

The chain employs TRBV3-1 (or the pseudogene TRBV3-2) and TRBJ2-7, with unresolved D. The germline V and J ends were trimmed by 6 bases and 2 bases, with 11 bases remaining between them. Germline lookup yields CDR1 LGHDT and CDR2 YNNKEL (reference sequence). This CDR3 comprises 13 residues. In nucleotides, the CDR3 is TGTGCCAGCAGTGCGAGCAATGCCTACGAGCAGTACTTC. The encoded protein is CASSASNAYEQYF.

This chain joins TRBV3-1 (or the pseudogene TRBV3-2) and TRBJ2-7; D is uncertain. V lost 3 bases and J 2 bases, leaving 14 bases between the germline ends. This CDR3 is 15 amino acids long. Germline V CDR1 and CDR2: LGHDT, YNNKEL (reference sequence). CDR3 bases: TGTGCCAGCAGCCAGCAAGCCCTTAATACCTACGAGCAGTACTTC. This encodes CASSQQALNTYEQYF.

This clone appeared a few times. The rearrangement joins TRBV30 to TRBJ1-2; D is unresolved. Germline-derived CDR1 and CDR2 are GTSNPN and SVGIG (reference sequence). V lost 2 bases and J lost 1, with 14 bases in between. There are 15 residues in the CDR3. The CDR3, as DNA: TGTGCCTGGAGTAAAGGACCGAATCTTAACTATGGCTACACCTTC. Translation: CAWSKGPNLNYGYTF.

The CDR3: CASSPLPDGNYGYTF. The CDR3 nucleotides are TGCGCCAGCAGCCCTCTACCCGACGGGAACTATGGCTACACCTTC. The chain links TRBV5-1 to TRBJ1-2; D uncertain. The V and J ends lost 4 bases and 2 bases respectively, with 15 bases between them. The germline CDR1 and CDR2 sequences are SGHRS and YFSETQ. The CDR3 length is 15 residues.

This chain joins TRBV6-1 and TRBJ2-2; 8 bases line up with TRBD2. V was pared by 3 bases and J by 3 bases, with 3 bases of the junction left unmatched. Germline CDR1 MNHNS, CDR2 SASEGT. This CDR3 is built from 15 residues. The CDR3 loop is CASSDFGGDTGELFF. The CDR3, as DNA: TGTGCCAGCAGTGATTTCGGGGGGGACACCGGGGAGCTGTTTTTT.

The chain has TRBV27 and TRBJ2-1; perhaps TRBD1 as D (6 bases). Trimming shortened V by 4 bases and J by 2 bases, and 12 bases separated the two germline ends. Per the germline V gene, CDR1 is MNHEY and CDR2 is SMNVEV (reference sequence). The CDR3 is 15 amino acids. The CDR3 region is CASSSTGLAYNEQFF. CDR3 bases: TGTGCCAGCAGTTCCACAGGGTTGGCCTACAATGAGCAGTTCTTC.

The CDR3 DNA is TGTGCCAGCAGCCAGAGAACAGGGGTAAAACTGTTTTTT. Translation: CASSQRTGVKLFF. This sequence joins TRBV11-2 and TRBJ1-4; 7 bases fit TRBD1. The CDR3 runs 13 residues. CDR1 is SGHAT, CDR2 FQNNGV, per germline. The junction had 7 bases not matched to a gene; V was cut back by 5 bases and J by 10 bases.

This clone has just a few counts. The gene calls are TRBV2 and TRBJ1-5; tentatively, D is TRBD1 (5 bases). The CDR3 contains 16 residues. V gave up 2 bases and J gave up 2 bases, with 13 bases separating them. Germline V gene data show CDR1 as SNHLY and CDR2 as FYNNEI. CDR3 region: CASSELSGGGNQPQHF. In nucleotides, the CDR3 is TGTGCCAGCAGTGAACTCTCGGGAGGGGGCAATCAGCCCCAGCATTTT.

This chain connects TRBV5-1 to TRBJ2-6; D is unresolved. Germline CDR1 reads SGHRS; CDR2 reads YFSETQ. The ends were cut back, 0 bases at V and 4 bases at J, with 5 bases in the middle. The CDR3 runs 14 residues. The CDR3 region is CASSLEAGANVLTF. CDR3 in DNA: TGCGCCAGCAGCTTGGAGGCGGGGGCCAACGTCCTGACTTTC. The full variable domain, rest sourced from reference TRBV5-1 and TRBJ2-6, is KAGVTQTPRYLIKTRGQQVTLSCSPISGHRSVSWYQQTPGQGLQFLFEYFSETQRNKGNFPGRFSGRQFSNSRSEMNVSTLELGDSALYLCASSLEAGANVLTFGAGSRLTVL.

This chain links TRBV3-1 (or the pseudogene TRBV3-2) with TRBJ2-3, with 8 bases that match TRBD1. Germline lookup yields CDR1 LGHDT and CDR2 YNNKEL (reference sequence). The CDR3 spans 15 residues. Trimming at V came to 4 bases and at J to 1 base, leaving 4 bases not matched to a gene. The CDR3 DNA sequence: TGTGCCAGCAGCCTACGGACAGGGCGCACAGATACGCAGTATTTT. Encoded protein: CASSLRTGRTDTQYF.

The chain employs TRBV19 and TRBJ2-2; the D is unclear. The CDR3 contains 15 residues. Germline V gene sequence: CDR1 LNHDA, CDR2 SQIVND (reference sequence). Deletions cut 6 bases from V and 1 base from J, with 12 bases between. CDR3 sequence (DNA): TGTGCCAGTAGCCGACGACGAGTGAACACCGGGGAGCTGTTTTTT. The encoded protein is CASSRRRVNTGELFF.